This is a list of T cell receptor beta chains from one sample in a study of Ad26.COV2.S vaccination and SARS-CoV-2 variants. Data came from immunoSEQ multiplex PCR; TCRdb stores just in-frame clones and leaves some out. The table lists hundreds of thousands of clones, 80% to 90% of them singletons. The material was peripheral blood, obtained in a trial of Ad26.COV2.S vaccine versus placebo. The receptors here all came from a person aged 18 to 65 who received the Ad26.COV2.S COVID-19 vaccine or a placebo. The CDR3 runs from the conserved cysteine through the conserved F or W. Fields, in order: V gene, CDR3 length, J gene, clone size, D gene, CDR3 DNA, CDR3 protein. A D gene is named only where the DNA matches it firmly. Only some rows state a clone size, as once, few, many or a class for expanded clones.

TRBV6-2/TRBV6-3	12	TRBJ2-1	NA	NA	TGTGCCAGCAGTTCCGCAAACAATGAGCAGTTCTTC	CASSSANNEQFF
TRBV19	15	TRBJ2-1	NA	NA	TGTGCCAGTACTCCCTGGGCGAACTTATACAATGAGCAGTTCTTC	CASTPWANLYNEQFF
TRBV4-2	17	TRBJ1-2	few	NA	TGTGCCAGCAGCCAAGTCGCAGGGGAGGGGATAAGGTATGGCTACACCTTC	CASSQVAGEGIRYGYTF
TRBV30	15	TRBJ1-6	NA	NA	TGTGCCTGGAGTGAGCCCAGCCTGAACAATTCACCCCTCCACTTT	CAWSEPSLNNSPLHF
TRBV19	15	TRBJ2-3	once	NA	TGTGCCAGTAGTATTACCGGGTCTACCACAGATACGCAGTATTTT	CASSITGSTTDTQYF
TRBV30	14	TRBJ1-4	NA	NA	TGTGCCTGGAGTGGGGAAGGTGGAGTTGAAAAACTGTTTTTT	CAWSGEGGVEKLFF
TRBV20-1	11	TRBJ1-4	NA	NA	TGCAGTGCTGTACAATCTGAAAAACTGTTTTTT	CSAVQSEKLFF
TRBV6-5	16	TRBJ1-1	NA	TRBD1	TGTGCCAGCAGTTCCGACCCAGGGGGTGTAGGCACTGAAGCTTTCTTT	CASSSDPGGVGTEAFF
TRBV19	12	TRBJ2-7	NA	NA	TGTGCCAGTAGTGGAAACACCTACGAGCAGTACTTC	CASSGNTYEQYF
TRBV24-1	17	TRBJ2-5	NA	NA	TGTGCCACCAGTGATGCCTCCGGGACGCACTCCGAAGAGACCCAGTACTTC	CATSDASGTHSEETQYF
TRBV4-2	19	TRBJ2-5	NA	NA	TGTGCCAGCAGCCAAGGGGGCCGCAGGGCGAATAGCGCGGGGGAGACCCAGTACTTC	CASSQGGRRANSAGETQYF
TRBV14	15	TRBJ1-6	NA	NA	TGTGCCAGCAGCCAATTATCAGTGGTGGGTTCACCCCTCCACTTT	CASSQLSVVGSPLHF
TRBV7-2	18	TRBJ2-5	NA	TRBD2	TGTGCCAGCAGCTTAATGGGCCGGGCTAGCGGGAGTAAAGAGACCCAGTACTTC	CASSLMGRASGSKETQYF
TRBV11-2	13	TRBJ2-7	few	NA	TGTGCCAGCAGCTCGGGACAAGGCTACGAGCAGTACTTC	CASSSGQGYEQYF
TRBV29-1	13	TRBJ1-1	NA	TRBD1	TGCAGCGTCGGGGACAGGGTGAACACTGAAGCTTTCTTT	CSVGDRVNTEAFF
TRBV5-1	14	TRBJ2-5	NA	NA	TGCGCCACCGCAAGCGGACTTCAGGGGGAGACCCAGTACTTC	CATASGLQGETQYF
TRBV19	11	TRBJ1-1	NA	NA	TGTGCCAGTGGAACCGGGCCCAGCCCCAACTTT	CASGTGPSPNF
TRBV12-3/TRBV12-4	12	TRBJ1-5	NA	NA	TGTGCCAGCAGTTTGGGATCCTTGGCCCAGCATTTT	CASSLGSLAQHF
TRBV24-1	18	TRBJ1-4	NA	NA	TGTGCCACCAGTGATTCCGGGAATAGCAGAAGTGGAGGAGAAAAACTGTTTTTT	CATSDSGNSRSGGEKLFF
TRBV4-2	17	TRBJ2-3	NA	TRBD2	TGTGCCAGCAGCCTGGATCTAGCGGGAGCGACCACAGATACGCAGTATTTT	CASSLDLAGATTDTQYF
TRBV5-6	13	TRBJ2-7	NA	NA	TGTGCCAGCAGCCCGGAGGGCACCCCTCGGCAGTACTTC	CASSPEGTPRQYF
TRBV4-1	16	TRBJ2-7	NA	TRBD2	TGCGCCAGCAGCCTTACGACTAGCGGGGAGGCCTACGAGCAGTACTTC	CASSLTTSGEAYEQYF
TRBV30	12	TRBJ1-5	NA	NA	TGTGCCTGGAGTGTAGGCGATCAGCCCCAGCATTTT	CAWSVGDQPQHF
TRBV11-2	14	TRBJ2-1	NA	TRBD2	TGTGCCAGCAGCTCCTCTAGCGGGAGGGTTGAGCAGTTCTTC	CASSSSSGRVEQFF
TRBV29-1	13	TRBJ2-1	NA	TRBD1	TGCAGTTACGGACAGGGTCGTTTCAATGAGCAGTTCTTC	CSYGQGRFNEQFF
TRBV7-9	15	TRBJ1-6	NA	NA	TGTGCCAGCAGCTTTGGATGGGACTCCAATTCACCCCTCCACTTT	CASSFGWDSNSPLHF
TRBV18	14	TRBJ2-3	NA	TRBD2	TGTGCCAGCTCACCTAGCGGGGGCACAGATACGCAGTATTTT	CASSPSGGTDTQYF
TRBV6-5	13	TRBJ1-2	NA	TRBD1	TGTGCCAGCCGCCAGGGGCAGGGGGATGGCTACACCTTC	CASRQGQGDGYTF
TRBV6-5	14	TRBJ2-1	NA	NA	TGTGCGGGGGGGGCCGGGAGCCGTTACAATGAGCAGTTCTTC	CAGGAGSRYNEQFF
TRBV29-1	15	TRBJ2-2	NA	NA	TGCAGCGTTTCTACGACAGACGGATACACCGGGGAGCTGTTTTTT	CSVSTTDGYTGELFF
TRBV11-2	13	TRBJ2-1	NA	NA	TGTGCCAGCAGCTTAGTCTTTGGGAATGAGCAGTTCTTC	CASSLVFGNEQFF
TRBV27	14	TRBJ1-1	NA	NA	TGTGCCAGCAGTCCCCGGACGGGGAACACTGAAGCTTTCTTT	CASSPRTGNTEAFF
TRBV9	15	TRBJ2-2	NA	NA	TGTGCCAGCAGCCCCCGTCATGGGGGGTTCGGGGAGCTGTTTTTT	CASSPRHGGFGELFF
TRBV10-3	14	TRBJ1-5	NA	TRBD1	TGTGCCACTAACAGGGGAAATAGCAATCAGCCCCAGCATTTT	CATNRGNSNQPQHF
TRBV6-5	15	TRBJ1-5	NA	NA	TGTGCCAGCAGGGAGACAGGATATAGCAATCAGCCCCAGCATTTT	CASRETGYSNQPQHF
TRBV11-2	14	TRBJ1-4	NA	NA	TGTGACAGTAAAGAGACAGCAACTAATGAAAAACTGTTTTTT	CDSKETATNEKLFF
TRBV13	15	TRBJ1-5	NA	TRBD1	TGTGCCAGCAGCTTCGGGACAGGGGCAACCCAGCCCCAGCATTTT	CASSFGTGATQPQHF
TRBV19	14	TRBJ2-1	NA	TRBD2	TGTGCCAGTACCTCAGCGGGGGGCCGTAATGAGCAGTTCTTC	CASTSAGGRNEQFF
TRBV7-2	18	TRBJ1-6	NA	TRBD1	TGTGCCAGCAGCTTAGGGACAGGGAGACCAAACTATAATTCACCCCTCCACTTT	CASSLGTGRPNYNSPLHF
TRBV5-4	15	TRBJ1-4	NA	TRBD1	TGTGCCAGCAGCTTCGCAACAGGGGCTAATGAAAAACTGTTTTTT	CASSFATGANEKLFF
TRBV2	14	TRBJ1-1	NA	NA	TGTGCCAGCAGCCTTACCGGGGTGGGCACTGAAGCTTTCTTT	CASSLTGVGTEAFF
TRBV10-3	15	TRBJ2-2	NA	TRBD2	TGTGCCATCAATCCGGGGGAGGGCCTCACCGGGGAGCTGTTTTTT	CAINPGEGLTGELFF
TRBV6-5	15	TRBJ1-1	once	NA	TGTGCCAGCAGTTACGATGGGGGCATGAACACTGAAGCTTTCTTT	CASSYDGGMNTEAFF
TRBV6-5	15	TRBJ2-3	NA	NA	TGTGCCAGCAGTTACGACACCCCTAGCACAGATACGCAGTATTTT	CASSYDTPSTDTQYF
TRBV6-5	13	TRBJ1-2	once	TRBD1	TGTGCCAGTCAAAGAGGGGGCCCTTATGGCTACACCTTC	CASQRGGPYGYTF
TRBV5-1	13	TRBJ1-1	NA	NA	TGCGCCAGCAGCCCCGAGGGGAACACTGAAGCTTTCTTT	CASSPEGNTEAFF